This T cell receptor beta chain emerged from a study of response to subunit inactivated influenza vaccine. Only a few counts were recorded for this clonotype. Its antigen remains unidentified. Study-level results: Authors suggested that a seasonal influenza vaccination recruits few new T cells each time.

One entry per CDR3 protein, called by TCRdb with MiXCR from the RT-PCR reads. The sample includes 490,000 or so distinct CDR3 sequences, 6% to 9% of them seen just once. Germline values: CDR1 LNHDA, CDR2 SQIVND (reference sequence). The CDR3 is made up of 14 amino acids. V was shortened by 4 bases and J by 5 bases, with 11 bases between the two germline ends. This chain joins TRBV19 and TRBJ2-2, with D unresolved. Here the sequenced sample was PBMCs from blood, taken 23 months after vaccination. This TCR was recovered from a man aged 50-75 years who received an inactivated influenza vaccine. The CDR3 nucleotides are TGTGCCAGTAGTAGTTACGGAGCAACCGGGGAGCTGTTTTTT. As protein: CASSSYGATGELFF.